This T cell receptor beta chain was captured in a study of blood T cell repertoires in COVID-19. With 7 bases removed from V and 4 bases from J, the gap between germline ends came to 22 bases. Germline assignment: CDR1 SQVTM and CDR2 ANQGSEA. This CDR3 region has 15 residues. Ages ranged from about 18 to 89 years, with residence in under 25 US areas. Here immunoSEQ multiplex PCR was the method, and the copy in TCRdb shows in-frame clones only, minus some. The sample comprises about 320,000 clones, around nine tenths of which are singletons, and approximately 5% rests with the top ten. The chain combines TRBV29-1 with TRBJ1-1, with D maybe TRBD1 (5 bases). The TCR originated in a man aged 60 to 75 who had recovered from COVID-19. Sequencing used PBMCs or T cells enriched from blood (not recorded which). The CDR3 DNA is TGCAGCGGGTCGGGACGGAGGGTGTTGGGCACTGAAGCTTTCTTT. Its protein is CSGSGRRVLGTEAFF.